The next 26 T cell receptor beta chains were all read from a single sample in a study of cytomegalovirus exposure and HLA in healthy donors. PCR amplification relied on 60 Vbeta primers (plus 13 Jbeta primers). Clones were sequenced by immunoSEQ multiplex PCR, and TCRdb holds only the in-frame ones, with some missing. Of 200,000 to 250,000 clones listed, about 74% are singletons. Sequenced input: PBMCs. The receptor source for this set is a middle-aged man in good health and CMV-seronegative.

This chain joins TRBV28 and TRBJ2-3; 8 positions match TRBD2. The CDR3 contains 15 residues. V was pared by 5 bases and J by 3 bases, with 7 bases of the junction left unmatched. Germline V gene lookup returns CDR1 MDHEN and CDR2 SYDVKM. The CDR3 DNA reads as TGTGCCAGCAGTGGACTAGCTATGGGGACAGATACGCAGTATTTT. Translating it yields CASSGLAMGTDTQYF.

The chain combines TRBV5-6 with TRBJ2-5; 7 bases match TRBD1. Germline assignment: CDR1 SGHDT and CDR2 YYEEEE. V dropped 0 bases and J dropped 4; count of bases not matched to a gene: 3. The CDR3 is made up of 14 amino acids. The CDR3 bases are TGTGCCAGCAGCTTGGAACAGGGGCTAGAGACCCAGTACTTC. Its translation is CASSLEQGLETQYF.

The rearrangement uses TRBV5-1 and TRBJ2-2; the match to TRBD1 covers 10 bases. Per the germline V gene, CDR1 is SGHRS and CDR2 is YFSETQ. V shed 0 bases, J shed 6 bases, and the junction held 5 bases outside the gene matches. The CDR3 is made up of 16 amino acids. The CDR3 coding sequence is TGCGCCAGCAGCTTGGAGGGACAGGGGTCCGCCGGGGAGCTGTTTTTT. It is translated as CASSLEGQGSAGELFF.

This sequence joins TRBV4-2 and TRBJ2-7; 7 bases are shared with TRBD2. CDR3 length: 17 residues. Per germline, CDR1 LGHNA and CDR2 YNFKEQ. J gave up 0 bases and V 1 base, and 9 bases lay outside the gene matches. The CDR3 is CASSQGPGLPSSYEQYF. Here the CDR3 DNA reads TGTGCCAGCAGCCAAGGCCCGGGACTACCGAGCTCCTACGAGCAGTACTTC.

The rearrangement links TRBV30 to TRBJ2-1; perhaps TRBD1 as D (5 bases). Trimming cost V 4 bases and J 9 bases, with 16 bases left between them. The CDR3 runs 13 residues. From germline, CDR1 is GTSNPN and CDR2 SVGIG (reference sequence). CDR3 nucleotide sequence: TGTGCCTGGACAGCTCTCCCTAGGGGTGAGCAGTTCTTC. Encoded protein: CAWTALPRGEQFF.

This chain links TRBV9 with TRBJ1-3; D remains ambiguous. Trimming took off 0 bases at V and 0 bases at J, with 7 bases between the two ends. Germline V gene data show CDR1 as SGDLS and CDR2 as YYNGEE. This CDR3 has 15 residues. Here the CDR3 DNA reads TGTGCCAGCAGCGTAGTTGGCAGCTCTGGAAACACCATATATTTT. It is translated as CASSVVGSSGNTIYF.

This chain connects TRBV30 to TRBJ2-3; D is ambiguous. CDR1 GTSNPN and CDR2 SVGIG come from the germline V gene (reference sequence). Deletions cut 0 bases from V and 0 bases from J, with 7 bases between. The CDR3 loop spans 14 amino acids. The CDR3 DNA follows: TGTGCCTGGAGTGTGGGCAGTAGCACAGATACGCAGTATTTT. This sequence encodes CAWSVGSSTDTQYF. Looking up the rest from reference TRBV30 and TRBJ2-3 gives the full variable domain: SQTIHQWPATLVQPVGSPLSLECTVEGTSNPNLYWYRQAAGRGLQLLFYSVGIGQISSEVPQNLSASRPQDRQFILSSKKLLLSDSGFYLCAWSVGSSTDTQYFGPGTRLTVL.

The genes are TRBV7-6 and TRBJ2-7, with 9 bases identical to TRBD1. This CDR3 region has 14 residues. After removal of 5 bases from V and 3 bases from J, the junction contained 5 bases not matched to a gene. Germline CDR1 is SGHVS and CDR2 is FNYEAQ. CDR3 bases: TGTGCCAGCAGCCCGGACAGGGGAGGCTACGAGCAGTACTTC. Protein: CASSPDRGGYEQYF. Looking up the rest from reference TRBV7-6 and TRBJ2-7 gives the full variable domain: GAGVSQSPRYKVTKRGQDVALRCDPISGHVSLYWYRQALGQGPEFLTYFNYEAQQDKSGLPNDRFSAERPEGSISTLTIQRTEQRDSAMYRCASSPDRGGYEQYFGPGTRLTVT.

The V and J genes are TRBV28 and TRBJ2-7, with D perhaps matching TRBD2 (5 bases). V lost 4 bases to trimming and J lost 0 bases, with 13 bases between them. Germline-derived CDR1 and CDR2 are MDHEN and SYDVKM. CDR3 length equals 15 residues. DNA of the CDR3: TGTGCCAGCAGTTCCCGGGCTAGCCTCTCCTACGAGCAGTACTTC. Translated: CASSSRASLSYEQYF.

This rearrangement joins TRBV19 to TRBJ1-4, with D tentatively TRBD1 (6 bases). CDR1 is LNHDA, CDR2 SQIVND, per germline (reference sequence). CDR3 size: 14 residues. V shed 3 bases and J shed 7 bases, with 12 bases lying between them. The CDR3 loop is CASSIGGLAEKLFF. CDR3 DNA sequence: TGTGCCAGTAGTATCGGGGGGCTAGCTGAAAAACTGTTTTTT.

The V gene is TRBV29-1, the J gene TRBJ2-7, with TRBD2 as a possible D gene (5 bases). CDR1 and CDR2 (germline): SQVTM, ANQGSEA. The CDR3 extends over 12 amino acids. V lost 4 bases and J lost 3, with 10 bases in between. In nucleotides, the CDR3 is TGCAGCGTTGGCGGGTTAAGCTACGAGCAGTACTTC. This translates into CSVGGLSYEQYF.

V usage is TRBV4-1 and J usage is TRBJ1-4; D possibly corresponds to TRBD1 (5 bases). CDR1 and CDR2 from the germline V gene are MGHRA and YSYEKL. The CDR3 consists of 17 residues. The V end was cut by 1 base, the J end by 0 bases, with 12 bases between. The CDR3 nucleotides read TGCGCCAGCAGCCAAGGGAACAAGGGGACAACTAATGAAAAACTGTTTTTT. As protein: CASSQGNKGTTNEKLFF.

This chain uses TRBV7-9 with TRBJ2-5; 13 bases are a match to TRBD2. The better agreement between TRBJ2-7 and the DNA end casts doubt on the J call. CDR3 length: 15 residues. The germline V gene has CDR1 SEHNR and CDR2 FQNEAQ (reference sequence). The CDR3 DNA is TGTGCCAGCAGCGGGACTAGCGGGGTGTCCTACGAGCAGTACTTC. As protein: CASSGTSGVSYEQYF.

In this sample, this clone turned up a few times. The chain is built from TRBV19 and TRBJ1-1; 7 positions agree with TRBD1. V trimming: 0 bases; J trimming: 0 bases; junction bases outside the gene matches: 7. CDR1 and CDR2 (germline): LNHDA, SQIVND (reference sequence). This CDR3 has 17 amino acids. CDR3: CASSIDEGAHLNTEAFF. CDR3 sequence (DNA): TGTGCCAGTAGTATAGATGAGGGGGCCCACCTGAACACTGAAGCTTTCTTT.

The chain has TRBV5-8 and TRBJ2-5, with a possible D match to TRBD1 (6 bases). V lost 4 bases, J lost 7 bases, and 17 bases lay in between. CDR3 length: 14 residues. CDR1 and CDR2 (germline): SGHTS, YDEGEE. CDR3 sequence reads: CASSQLTGSVTQYF. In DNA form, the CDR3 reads TGTGCCAGCAGCCAATTGACAGGCAGCGTGACCCAGTACTTC.

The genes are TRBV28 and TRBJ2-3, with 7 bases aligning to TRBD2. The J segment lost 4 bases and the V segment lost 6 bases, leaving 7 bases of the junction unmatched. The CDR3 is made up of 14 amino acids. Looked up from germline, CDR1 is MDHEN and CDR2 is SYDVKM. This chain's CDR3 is CASRVGGPSDTQYF. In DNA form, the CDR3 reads TGTGCCAGCAGAGTGGGAGGGCCCTCAGATACGCAGTATTTT.

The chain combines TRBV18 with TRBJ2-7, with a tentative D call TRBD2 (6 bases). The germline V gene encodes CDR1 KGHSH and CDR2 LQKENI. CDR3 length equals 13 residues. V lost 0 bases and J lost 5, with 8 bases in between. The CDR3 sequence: CASSPPGGNEQYF. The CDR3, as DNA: TGTGCCAGCTCACCACCGGGGGGAAACGAGCAGTACTTC.

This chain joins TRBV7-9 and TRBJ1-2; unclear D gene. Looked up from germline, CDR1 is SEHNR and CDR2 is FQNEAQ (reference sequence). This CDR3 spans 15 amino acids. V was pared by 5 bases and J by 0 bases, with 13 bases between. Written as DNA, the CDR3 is TGTGCCAGCAGCCCGCGGACCGGGACTAACTATGGCTACACCTTC. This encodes CASSPRTGTNYGYTF. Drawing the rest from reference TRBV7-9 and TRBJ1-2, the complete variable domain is DTGVSQNPRHKITKRGQNVTFRCDPISEHNRLYWYRQTLGQGPEFLTYFQNEAQLEKSRLLSDRFSAERPKGSFSTLEIQRTEQGDSAMYLCASSPRTGTNYGYTFGSGTRLTVV.

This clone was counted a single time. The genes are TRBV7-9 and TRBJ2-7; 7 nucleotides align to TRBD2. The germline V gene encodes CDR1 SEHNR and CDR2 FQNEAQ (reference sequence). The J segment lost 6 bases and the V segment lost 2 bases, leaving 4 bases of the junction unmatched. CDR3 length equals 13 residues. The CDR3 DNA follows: TGTGCCAGCAGCTTACTTTCGGGAGGCGAGCAGTACTTC. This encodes CASSLLSGGEQYF.

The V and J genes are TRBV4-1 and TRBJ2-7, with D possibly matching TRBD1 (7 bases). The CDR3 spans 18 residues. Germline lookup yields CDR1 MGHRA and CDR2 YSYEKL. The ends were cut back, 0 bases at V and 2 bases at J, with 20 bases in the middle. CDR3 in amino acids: CASSQEGGGRGATYEQYF. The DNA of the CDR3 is TGCGCCAGCAGCCAAGAAGGAGGTGGCAGGGGGGCTACCTACGAGCAGTACTTC.

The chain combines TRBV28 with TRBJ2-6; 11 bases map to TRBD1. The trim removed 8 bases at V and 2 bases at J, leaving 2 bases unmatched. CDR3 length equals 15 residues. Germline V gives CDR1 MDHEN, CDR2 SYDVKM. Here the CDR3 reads CASAGQGAGANVLTF. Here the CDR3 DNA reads TGTGCCAGCGCGGGACAGGGGGCTGGGGCCAACGTCCTGACTTTC.

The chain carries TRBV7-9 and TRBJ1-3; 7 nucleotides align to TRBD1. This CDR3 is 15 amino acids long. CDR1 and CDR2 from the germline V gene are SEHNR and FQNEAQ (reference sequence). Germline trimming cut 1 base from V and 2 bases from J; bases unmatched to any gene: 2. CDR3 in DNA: TGTGCCAGCAGCTTAGGACAGGGTGCTGGAAACACCATATATTTT. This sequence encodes CASSLGQGAGNTIYF. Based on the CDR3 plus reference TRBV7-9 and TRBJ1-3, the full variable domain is DTGVSQNPRHKITKRGQNVTFRCDPISEHNRLYWYRQTLGQGPEFLTYFQNEAQLEKSRLLSDRFSAERPKGSFSTLEIQRTEQGDSAMYLCASSLGQGAGNTIYFGEGSWLTVV.

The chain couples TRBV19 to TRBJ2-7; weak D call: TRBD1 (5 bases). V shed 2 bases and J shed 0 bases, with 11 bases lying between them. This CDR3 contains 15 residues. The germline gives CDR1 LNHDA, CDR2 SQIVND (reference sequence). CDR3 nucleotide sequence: TGTGCCAGTAGTATATCGTCTGGGGCCTCCTACGAGCAGTACTTC. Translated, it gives CASSISSGASYEQYF.

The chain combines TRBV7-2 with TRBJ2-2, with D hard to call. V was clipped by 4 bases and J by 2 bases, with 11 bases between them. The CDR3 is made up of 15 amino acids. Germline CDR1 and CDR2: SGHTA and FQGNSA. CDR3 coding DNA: TGTGCCAGCAGCTCCCTAGGAACTAACACCGGGGAGCTGTTTTTT. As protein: CASSSLGTNTGELFF.

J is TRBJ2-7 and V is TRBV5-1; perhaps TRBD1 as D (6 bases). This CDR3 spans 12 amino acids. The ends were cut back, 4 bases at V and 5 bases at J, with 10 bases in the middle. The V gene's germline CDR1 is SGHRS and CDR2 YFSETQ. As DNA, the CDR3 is TGCGCCAGCAGCCCAGACAGGAACGAGCAGTACTTC. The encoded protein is CASSPDRNEQYF.

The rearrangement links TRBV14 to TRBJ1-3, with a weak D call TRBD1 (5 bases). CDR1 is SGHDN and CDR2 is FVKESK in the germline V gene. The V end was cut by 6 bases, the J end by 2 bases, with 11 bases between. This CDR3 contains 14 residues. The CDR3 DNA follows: TGTGCCAGCAGTCCCCTGGGGCCTGGAAACACCATATATTTT. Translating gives CASSPLGPGNTIYF.